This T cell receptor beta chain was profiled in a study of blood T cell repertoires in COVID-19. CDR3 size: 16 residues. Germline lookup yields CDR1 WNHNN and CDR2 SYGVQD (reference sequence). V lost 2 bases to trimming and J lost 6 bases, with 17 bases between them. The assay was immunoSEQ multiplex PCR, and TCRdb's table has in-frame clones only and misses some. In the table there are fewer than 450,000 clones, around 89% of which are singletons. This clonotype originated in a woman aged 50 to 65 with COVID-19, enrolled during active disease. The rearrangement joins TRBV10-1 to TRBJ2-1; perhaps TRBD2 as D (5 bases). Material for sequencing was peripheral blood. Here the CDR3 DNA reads TGCGCCAGCAGTGAGCCCAGAGGGCCGGGATTCAATGAGCAGTTCTTC. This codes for CASSEPRGPGFNEQFF.